Below are 23 T cell receptor beta chains sequenced from a single sample in a study of graft-versus-host responses after intestinal transplantation. These receptors are not linked to any known antigen. Libraries were prepared by immunoSEQ multiplex PCR; TCRdb keeps only in-frame clonotypes and omits some of them. The sample includes 95,000 to 130,000 clones, approximately 90% seen only once; the top ten take about 0.18%. The sequenced sample was unstimulated CD4+ T cells sorted from spleen or lymph node cells, obtained before intestinal transplant. The receptors stem from a human donor who received an intestinal transplant.

This clone is a singleton in its sample. V is TRBV19 and J is TRBJ2-1, with TRBD2 matching over 10 bases. The CDR3 spans 15 residues. The junction had 5 bases not matched to a gene; V was cut back by 6 bases and J by 3 bases. CDR1 and CDR2 (germline): LNHDA, SQIVND (reference sequence). In nucleotides, the CDR3 is TGTGCCAGTAGGGCTAGCGGGGGCCACTACAATGAGCAGTTCTTC. This gives the protein CASRASGGHYNEQFF.

This clone was seen once. This chain uses TRBV9 with TRBJ2-2, with D maybe TRBD2 (5 bases). The CDR3 length is 14 residues. Trimming took off 0 bases at V and 7 bases at J, with 10 bases between the two ends. Germline V gene lookup returns CDR1 SGDLS and CDR2 YYNGEE. CDR3 loop: CASSVEEGRGELFF. For the CDR3, the DNA is TGTGCCAGCAGCGTAGAAGAGGGTCGCGGGGAGCTGTTTTTT.

The rearrangement joins TRBV28 to TRBJ1-5; D not resolved. V was trimmed by 6 bases and J by 5 bases, leaving 11 bases between them. Looked up from germline, CDR1 is MDHEN and CDR2 is SYDVKM. The CDR3 is made up of 13 amino acids. CDR3 amino acids: CASSPLLDQPQHF. CDR3 DNA sequence: TGTGCCAGCAGCCCTCTTCTAGATCAGCCCCAGCATTTT.

This clone was seen only once. This chain connects TRBV7-2 to TRBJ2-5; D is possibly TRBD1 (6 bases). Germline lookup yields CDR1 SGHTA and CDR2 FQGNSA. This CDR3 contains 13 residues. V was shortened by 1 base and J by 5 bases, with 8 bases between the two germline ends. CDR3 in DNA: TGTGCCAGCAGCTTAGGACAGGTTGAGACCCAGTACTTC. Its protein is CASSLGQVETQYF.

The V call is TRBV2, the J call TRBJ1-5; D is possibly TRBD1 (5 bases). The V end lost 2 bases, the J end lost 3 bases, and 11 bases lay between the germline ends. The CDR3 sequence is 15 residues long. In germline, CDR1 is SNHLY, CDR2 FYNNEI. The CDR3 DNA is TGTGCCAGCAGTGAAAGACAGATGGACAATCAGCCCCAGCATTTT. Its translation is CASSERQMDNQPQHF.

V is TRBV19 and J is TRBJ1-1; 7 nucleotides align to TRBD1. Germline V gene data show CDR1 as LNHDA and CDR2 as SQIVND (reference sequence). Trimming removed 7 bases from V and 10 bases from J; junction bases left unmatched: 6. The CDR3 spans 11 residues. The CDR3 protein is CASTLDRRAFF. CDR3 in DNA: TGTGCCAGTACCCTGGACAGGCGAGCTTTCTTT.

The chain has TRBV18 and TRBJ1-1, with a tentative D call TRBD1 (5 bases). The germline gives CDR1 KGHSH, CDR2 LQKENI. V lost 5 bases and J 1 base, leaving 8 bases between the germline ends. This CDR3 is built from 13 residues. This chain's CDR3 is CASSKGQNTEAFF. CDR3 in DNA: TGTGCCAGCTCAAAAGGACAGAACACTGAAGCTTTCTTT.

V and J are TRBV18 and TRBJ1-1, with D maybe TRBD1 (6 bases). Germline CDR1 reads KGHSH; CDR2 reads LQKENI. The CDR3 runs to 13 residues. Trimming cost V 8 bases and J 0 bases, with 10 bases left between them. The CDR3 region is CASRGGVNTEAFF. The CDR3 region has the DNA TGTGCCAGCAGGGGGGGTGTGAACACTGAAGCTTTCTTT.

J is TRBJ1-1 and V is TRBV28; possible D gene TRBD1, 6 bases. Germline loops: CDR1 MDHEN, CDR2 SYDVKM. Trimming pared 6 bases from V and 5 bases from J, leaving 19 bases between. This CDR3 is built from 15 residues. This CDR3 reads CASSQHAGVGTEAFF. CDR3 bases: TGTGCCAGCAGCCAACACGCAGGGGTCGGAACTGAAGCTTTCTTT.

CDR3 amino acids: CASSSNTEAFF. CDR3 sequence (DNA): TGTGCCAGCAGCTCAAACACTGAAGCTTTCTTT. This chain uses TRBV7-9 with TRBJ1-1; D is unresolved. The CDR3 is made up of 11 amino acids. Germline CDR1 reads SEHNR; CDR2 reads FQNEAQ (reference sequence). Trimming left V 4 bases short and J 2 bases short, with 2 bases between.

The chain couples TRBV11-2 to TRBJ1-2, with 11 bases aligning to TRBD1. CDR3 size: 15 residues. With V trimmed by 3 bases and J by 6 bases, 6 bases remained unmatched. Per germline, CDR1 SGHAT and CDR2 FQNNGV. The CDR3 is CASSFSGTGGNGYTF. CDR3 bases: TGTGCCAGCAGCTTCTCCGGGACAGGGGGAAATGGCTACACCTTC.

The J gene is TRBJ2-2, the V gene TRBV7-2, with D possibly matching TRBD2 (5 bases). V lost 8 bases to trimming and J lost 2 bases, with 18 bases between them. The germline V gene encodes CDR1 SGHTA and CDR2 FQGNSA. The CDR3 runs to 16 residues. The CDR3 spells CASRHTGLVNTGELFF. CDR3 nucleotide sequence: TGTGCCAGCCGCCATACTGGACTCGTCAACACCGGGGAGCTGTTTTTT. Supplemented by reference TRBV7-2 and TRBJ2-2, the full variable domain reads GAGVSQSPSNKVTEKGKDVELRCDPISGHTALYWYRQSLGQGLEFLIYFQGNSAPDKSGLPSDRFSAERTGGSVSTLTIQRTQQEDSAVYLCASRHTGLVNTGELFFGEGSRLTVL.

V usage is TRBV5-4 and J usage is TRBJ2-5; 16 nucleotides align to TRBD2. V was pared by 0 bases and J by 4 bases, with 6 bases of the junction left unmatched. Germline CDR1 and CDR2: SGHNT and YYREEE (reference sequence). CDR3 length: 18 amino acids. Written as DNA, the CDR3 is TGTGCCAGCAGCTTGGGTGGGACTAGCGGGGGGGCCAGAGAGACCCAGTACTTC. Translating gives CASSLGGTSGGARETQYF.

This clone came up once. The chain employs TRBV5-1 and TRBJ2-1, with TRBD1 matching over 9 bases. This CDR3 contains 16 residues. V lost 0 bases to trimming and J lost 7 bases; unmatched junction nucleotides: 8. CDR1 SGHRS and CDR2 YFSETQ come from the germline V gene. The CDR3 spells CASSLAPGTGLNEQFF. CDR3 DNA: TGCGCCAGCAGCTTGGCCCCAGGGACAGGGTTGAATGAGCAGTTCTTC.

This clone was seen a single time. The chain links TRBV2 to TRBJ1-2; 7 bases fit TRBD1. Germline V gene sequence: CDR1 SNHLY, CDR2 FYNNEI. The CDR3 length is 17 residues. After removal of 3 bases from V and 4 bases from J, the junction contained 14 bases not matched to a gene. The CDR3 region is CASSDEKTDRVSYGYTF. CDR3 DNA sequence: TGTGCCAGCAGTGACGAAAAAACCGACAGGGTGAGCTATGGCTACACCTTC.

This sequence joins TRBV5-1 and TRBJ1-1; possible D gene TRBD1, 6 bases. V was shortened by 4 bases and J by 4 bases, with 14 bases between the two germline ends. Germline CDR1 reads SGHRS; CDR2 reads YFSETQ. There are 14 residues in the CDR3. Written as DNA, the CDR3 is TGCGCCAGCAGCCGACCGGGGGGCCGCACTGAAGCTTTCTTT. It encodes CASSRPGGRTEAFF.

This chain connects TRBV10-3 to TRBJ1-2; D possibly corresponds to TRBD1 (6 bases). The germline V gene has CDR1 ENHRY and CDR2 SYGVKD. The CDR3 consists of 14 residues. Trimming removed 10 bases from V and 2 bases from J, with 17 bases in between. CDR3 DNA: TGTGCCAGCGTGTGGGACACGGGCAACTATGGCTACACCTTC. It translates to CASVWDTGNYGYTF.

CDR3 loop: CASSLASGRAKGEQFF. CDR3 DNA sequence: TGTGCCAGCAGCTTAGCTAGCGGGAGGGCCAAGGGCGAGCAGTTCTTC. This chain connects TRBV7-9 to TRBJ2-1; 11 bases match TRBD2. This CDR3 has 16 amino acids. The J segment lost 10 bases and the V segment lost 0 bases, leaving 8 bases of the junction unmatched. CDR1 SEHNR and CDR2 FQNEAQ come from the germline V gene (reference sequence).

The V and J genes are TRBV7-3 and TRBJ1-1, with D uncertain. Trimming removed 5 bases from V and 5 bases from J, with 9 bases in between. The germline gives CDR1 SGHTA, CDR2 FQGTGA. This CDR3 spans 12 amino acids. This CDR3 reads CASSPLITEAFF. CDR3 DNA sequence: TGTGCCAGCAGCCCTTTAATAACTGAAGCTTTCTTT. Drawing the rest from reference TRBV7-3 and TRBJ1-1, the complete variable domain is GAGVSQTPSNKVTEKGKYVELRCDPISGHTALYWYRQSLGQGPEFLIYFQGTGAADDSGLPNDRFFAVRPEGSVSTLKIQRTERGDSAVYLCASSPLITEAFFGQGTRLTVV.

V gene TRBV5-1 combines with J gene TRBJ2-5; the D gene is possibly TRBD2 (5 bases). Between the trimmed V and J ends, which lost 4 bases and 3 bases, there was a span of 10 bases. Germline V gene lookup returns CDR1 SGHRS and CDR2 YFSETQ. This CDR3 region has 13 residues. CDR3 DNA sequence: TGCGCCAGCAGCATCGGACTGGAAGAGACCCAGTACTTC. It yields the protein CASSIGLEETQYF.

This chain connects TRBV5-4 to TRBJ2-7, with 7 bases fitting TRBD1. The CDR3 covers 13 residues. Germline V gives CDR1 SGHNT, CDR2 YYREEE (reference sequence). J gave up 2 bases and V 4 bases, and 3 bases lay outside the gene matches. The DNA for the CDR3 is TGTGCCAGCAGCGCCGGACAGGCCTACGAGCAGTACTTC. Protein sequence: CASSAGQAYEQYF.

The chain links TRBV9 to TRBJ1-4, with D possibly TRBD1 on 6 matching bases. Trimming cost V 2 bases and J 6 bases, with 14 bases left between them. The CDR3 loop spans 15 amino acids. The germline gives CDR1 SGDLS, CDR2 YYNGEE. The DNA of the CDR3 is TGTGCCAGCAGCGTTGGGGGGGGGACACATGAAAAACTGTTTTTT. Protein product: CASSVGGGTHEKLFF.

The V and J genes are TRBV5-4 and TRBJ2-7; 11 nucleotides align to TRBD1. The junction had 6 bases not matched to a gene; V was cut back by 2 bases and J by 5 bases. This CDR3 is built from 15 residues. CDR1 and CDR2 (germline): SGHNT, YYREEE (reference sequence). The CDR3 is CASSLRRDRGDEQYF. The CDR3 DNA is TGTGCCAGCAGCTTACGCCGGGACAGGGGGGACGAGCAGTACTTC. The variable domain in full, completed from reference TRBV5-4 and TRBJ2-7, reads ETGVTQSPTHLIKTRGQQVTLRCSSQSGHNTVSWYQQALGQGPQFIFQYYREEENGRGNFPPRFSGLQFPNYSSELNVNALELDDSALYLCASSLRRDRGDEQYFGPGTRLTVT.